The subject of this entry is one T cell receptor beta chain. Antigen specificity is unknown. The data stem from a study of T cell responses to AZD1222 COVID-19 vaccine. Study outcomes and limitations: Nearly half of unique spike-specific TCRs reportedly avoided B.1.351 and B.1.1.7 mutated regions.

Produced via immunoSEQ multiplex PCR; TCRdb's table is partial and in-frame only. This sample yields around 140,000 clones, of which about nine tenths are seen a single time; approximately 2% belongs to the top ten. From germline, CDR1 is MGHRA and CDR2 YSYEKL. V shed 4 bases and J 0 bases; nucleotides not matched to a gene: 9. This CDR3 has 17 residues. This TCR was sampled from an adult who received the AZD1222 COVID-19 vaccine. This specimen was peripheral blood, taken 28 days after the second AZD1222 dose. The V and J genes are TRBV4-1 and TRBJ2-1, with TRBD2 matching over 7 bases. The CDR3 sequence: CASSRGLSGVSYNEQFF. The CDR3 DNA reads as TGCGCCAGCAGCCGCGGACTAAGCGGGGTCTCCTACAATGAGCAGTTCTTC.